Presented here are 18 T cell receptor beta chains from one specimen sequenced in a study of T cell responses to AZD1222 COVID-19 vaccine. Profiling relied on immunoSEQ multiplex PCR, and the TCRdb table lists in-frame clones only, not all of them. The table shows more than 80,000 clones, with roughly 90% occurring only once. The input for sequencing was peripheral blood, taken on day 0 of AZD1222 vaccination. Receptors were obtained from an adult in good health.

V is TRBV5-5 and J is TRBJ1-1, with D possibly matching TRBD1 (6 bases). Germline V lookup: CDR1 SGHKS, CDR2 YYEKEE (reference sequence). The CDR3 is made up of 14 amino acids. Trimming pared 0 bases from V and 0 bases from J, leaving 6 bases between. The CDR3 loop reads CASSLGQVNTEAFF. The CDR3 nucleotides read TGTGCCAGCAGCTTGGGACAGGTGAACACTGAAGCTTTCTTT.

The chain's CDR3 is CASSLDPAAGANEQFF. The CDR3 bases are TGTGCCAGCAGCTTAGACCCCGCGGCGGGTGCCAATGAGCAGTTCTTC. This rearrangement joins TRBV11-3 to TRBJ2-1; a weak D match, TRBD2 (5 bases). Trimming stripped 0 bases from V and 6 bases from J, with 15 bases between. CDR3 size: 16 residues. Per the germline V gene, CDR1 is SGHNT and CDR2 is YENEEA.

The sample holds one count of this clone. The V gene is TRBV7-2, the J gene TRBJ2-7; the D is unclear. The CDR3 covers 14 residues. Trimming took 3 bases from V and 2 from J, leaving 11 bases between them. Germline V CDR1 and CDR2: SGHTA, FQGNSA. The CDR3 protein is CASSFSAAPYEQYF. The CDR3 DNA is TGTGCCAGCAGCTTTTCGGCGGCCCCCTACGAGCAGTACTTC.

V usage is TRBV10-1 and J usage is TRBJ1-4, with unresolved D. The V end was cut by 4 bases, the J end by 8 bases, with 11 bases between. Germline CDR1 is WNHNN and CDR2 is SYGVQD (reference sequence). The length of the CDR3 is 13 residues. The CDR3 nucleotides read TGCGCCAGCAGTGCCGGGTGGCGGGAAAAACTGTTTTTT. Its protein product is CASSAGWREKLFF.

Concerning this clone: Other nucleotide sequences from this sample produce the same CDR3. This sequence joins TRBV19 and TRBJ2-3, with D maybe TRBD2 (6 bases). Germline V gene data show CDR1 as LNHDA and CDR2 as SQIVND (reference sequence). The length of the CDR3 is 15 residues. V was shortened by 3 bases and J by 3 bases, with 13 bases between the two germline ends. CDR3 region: CASSISGHSTDTQYF. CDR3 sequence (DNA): TGTGCCAGTAGTATTAGCGGACATTCTACAGATACGCAGTATTTT.

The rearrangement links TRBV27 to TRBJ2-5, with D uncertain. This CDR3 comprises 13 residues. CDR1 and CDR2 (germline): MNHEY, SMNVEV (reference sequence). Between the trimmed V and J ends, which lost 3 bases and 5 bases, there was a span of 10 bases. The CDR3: CASSFSPRETQYF. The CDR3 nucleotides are TGTGCCAGCAGTTTTTCTCCTCGGGAGACCCAGTACTTC.

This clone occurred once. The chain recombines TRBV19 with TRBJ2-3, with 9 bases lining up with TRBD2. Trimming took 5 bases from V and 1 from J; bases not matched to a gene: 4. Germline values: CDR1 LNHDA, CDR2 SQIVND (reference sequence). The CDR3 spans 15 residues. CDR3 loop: CASSWGGRGTDTQYF. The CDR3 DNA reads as TGTGCCAGTAGTTGGGGCGGGAGGGGCACAGATACGCAGTATTTT. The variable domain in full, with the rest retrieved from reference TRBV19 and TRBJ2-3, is DGGITQSPKYLFRKEGQNVTLSCEQNLNHDAMYWYRQDPGQGLRLIYYSQIVNDFQKGDIAEGYSVSREKKESFPLTVTSAQKNPTAFYLCASSWGGRGTDTQYFGPGTRLTVL.

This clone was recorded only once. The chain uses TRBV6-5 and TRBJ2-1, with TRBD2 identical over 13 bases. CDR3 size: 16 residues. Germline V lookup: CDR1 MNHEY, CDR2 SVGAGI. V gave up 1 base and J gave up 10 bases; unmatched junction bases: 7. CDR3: CASSYLRLAGGGEQFF. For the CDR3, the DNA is TGTGCCAGCAGTTACTTAAGACTAGCGGGAGGTGGGGAGCAGTTCTTC.

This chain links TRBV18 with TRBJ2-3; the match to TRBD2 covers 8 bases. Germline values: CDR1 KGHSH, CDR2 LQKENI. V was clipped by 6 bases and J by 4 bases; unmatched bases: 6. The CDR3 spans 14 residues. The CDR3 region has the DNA TGTGCCAGCTCCCTCGGGGGGGGCTCAGATACGCAGTATTTT. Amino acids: CASSLGGGSDTQYF. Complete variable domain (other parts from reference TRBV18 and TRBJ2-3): NAGVMQNPRHLVRRRGQEARLRCSPMKGHSHVYWYRQLPEEGLKFMVYLQKENIIDESGMPKERFSAEFPKEGPSILRIQQVVRGDSAAYFCASSLGGGSDTQYFGPGTRLTVL.

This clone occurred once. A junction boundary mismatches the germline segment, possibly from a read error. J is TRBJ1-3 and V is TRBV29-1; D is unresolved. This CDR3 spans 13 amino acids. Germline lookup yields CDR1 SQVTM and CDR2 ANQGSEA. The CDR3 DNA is TGCAGCGTGGAAGTCAGTGGTGGAAACACCATATATTTT. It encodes CSVEVSGGNTIYF.

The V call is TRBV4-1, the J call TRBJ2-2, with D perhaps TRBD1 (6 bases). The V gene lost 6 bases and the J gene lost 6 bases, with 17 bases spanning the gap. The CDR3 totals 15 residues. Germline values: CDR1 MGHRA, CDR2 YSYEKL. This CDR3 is CASRGMGALSGELFF. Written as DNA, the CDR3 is TGCGCCAGCAGGGGTATGGGGGCGCTTTCCGGGGAGCTGTTTTTT.

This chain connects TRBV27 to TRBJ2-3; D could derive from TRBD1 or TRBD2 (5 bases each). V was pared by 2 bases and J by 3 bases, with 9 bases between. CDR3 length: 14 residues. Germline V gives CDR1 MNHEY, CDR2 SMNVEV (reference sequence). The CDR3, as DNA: TGTGCCAGCAGTTTAAGGGACGGAACAGATACGCAGTATTTT. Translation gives CASSLRDGTDTQYF.

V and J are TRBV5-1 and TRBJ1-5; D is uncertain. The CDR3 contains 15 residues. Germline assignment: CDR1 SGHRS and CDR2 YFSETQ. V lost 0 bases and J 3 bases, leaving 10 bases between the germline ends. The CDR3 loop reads CASSLGGLNNQPQHF. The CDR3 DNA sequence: TGCGCCAGCAGCTTGGGAGGGTTAAACAATCAGCCCCAGCATTTT.

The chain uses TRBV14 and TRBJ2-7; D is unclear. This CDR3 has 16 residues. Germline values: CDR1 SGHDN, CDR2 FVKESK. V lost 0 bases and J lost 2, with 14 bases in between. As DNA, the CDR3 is TGTGCCAGCAGCCAAGATAGAACGGAGCCCCCCTACGAGCAGTACTTC. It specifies CASSQDRTEPPYEQYF.

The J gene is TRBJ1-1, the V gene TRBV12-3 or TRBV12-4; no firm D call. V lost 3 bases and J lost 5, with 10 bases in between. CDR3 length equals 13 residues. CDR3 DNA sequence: TGTGCCAGCAGTTTTAGTGGGCGTACTGAAGCTTTCTTT. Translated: CASSFSGRTEAFF.

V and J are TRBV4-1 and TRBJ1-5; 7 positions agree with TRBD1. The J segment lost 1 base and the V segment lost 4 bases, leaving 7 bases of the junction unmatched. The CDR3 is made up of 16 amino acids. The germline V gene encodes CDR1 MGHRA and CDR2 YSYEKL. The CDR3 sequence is CASSRTGVGSNQPQHF. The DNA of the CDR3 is TGCGCCAGCAGCCGAACAGGGGTTGGAAGCAATCAGCCCCAGCATTTT.

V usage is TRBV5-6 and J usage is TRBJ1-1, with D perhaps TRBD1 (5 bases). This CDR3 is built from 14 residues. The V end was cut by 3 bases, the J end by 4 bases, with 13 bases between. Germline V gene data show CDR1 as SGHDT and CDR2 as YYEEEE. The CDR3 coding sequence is TGTGCCAGCAGCTGGGAGAGGGGTAGCACTGAAGCTTTCTTT. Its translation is CASSWERGSTEAFF.

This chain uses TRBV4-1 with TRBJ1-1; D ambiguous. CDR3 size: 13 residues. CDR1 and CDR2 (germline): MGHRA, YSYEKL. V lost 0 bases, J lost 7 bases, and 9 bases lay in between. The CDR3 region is CASSQDAWGEAFF. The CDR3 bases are TGCGCCAGCAGCCAAGATGCGTGGGGTGAAGCTTTCTTT.